This T cell receptor beta chain was captured by sequencing in a study of shared clonotypes between healthy human individuals. CDR1 and CDR2 from the germline V gene are SGHDT and YYEEEE. V lost 0 bases to trimming and J lost 3 bases, with 10 bases between them. This CDR3 spans 14 amino acids. The assay was run at deep level. The data were produced by immunoSEQ multiplex PCR, yet TCRdb's version contains in-frame clones alone and is incomplete. Among about 380,000 clones listed, 90% to 97% were seen once. The table lists this clone with a count of one. At the DNA level, this CDR3 is encoded by other sequences in the same sample as well.

The chain links TRBV5-6 to TRBJ2-7, with D tentatively TRBD1 (6 bases). Sequenced input: memory CD8+ T cells sorted from blood. Subset specified: CD45RO+ cells pooled with CCR7-negative TemRA cells. The origin of this receptor is a man aged 25 to 45 in good health. The CDR3 sequence is CASSLGQGYYEQYF. Here the CDR3 DNA reads TGTGCCAGCAGCTTGGGGCAGGGGTACTACGAGCAGTACTTC. The full variable domain, rest sourced from reference TRBV5-6 and TRBJ2-7, is DAGVTQSPTHLIKTRGQQVTLRCSPKSGHDTVSWYQQALGQGPQFIFQYYEEEERQRGNFPDRFSGHQFPNYSSELNVNALLLGDSALYLCASSLGQGYYEQYFGPGTRLTVT.